This T cell receptor beta chain stems from a study of immune evolution from preneoplasia to lung adenocarcinoma. The data were produced by immunoSEQ multiplex PCR, yet TCRdb's version contains in-frame clones alone and is incomplete. In the table there are some 6,100 clones, 80% to 90% of which are singletons. H&E slides confirmed each diagnosis, reviewed by two pathologists independently. The source is an older donor with lung adenocarcinoma. The sample consisted of FFPE adjacent normal lung tissue.

The CDR3 nucleotides are TGTGCCTGGAGCGGGCTTTACAATGAGCAGTTCTTC. This codes for CAWSGLYNEQFF. The chain has TRBV30 and TRBJ2-1; D unclear. Germline lookup yields CDR1 GTSNPN and CDR2 SVGIG (reference sequence). The ends were cut back, 3 bases at V and 4 bases at J, with 7 bases in the middle. This CDR3 is 12 amino acids long. Drawing the rest from reference TRBV30 and TRBJ2-1, the complete variable domain is SQTIHQWPATLVQPVGSPLSLECTVEGTSNPNLYWYRQAAGRGLQLLFYSVGIGQISSEVPQNLSASRPQDRQFILSSKKLLLSDSGFYLCAWSGLYNEQFFGPGTRLTVL.